This TCR beta chain stems from a study of identical twins. As regards this clonotype: The antigen is unknown.

With no exceptions, donors were healthy Caucasians. With 6 bases removed from V and 4 bases from J, the gap between germline ends came to 6 bases. CDR3 length: 11 residues. Germline lookup yields CDR1 SQVTM and CDR2 ANQGSEA. Regarding the study as a whole: Invariant MAIT and iNKT cells are populations that could partly confound zero-insertion analyses. Surplus twin overlap in beta out-of-frame sequences was less pronounced.

Template switching added a universal primer site; cDNA carried unique molecular identifiers. One entry per CDR3 protein results from TCRdb running MiXCR on the 5' RACE reads. The sample has 1,800,000 or so distinct CDR3 sequences, under 35% seen once. This receptor was taken from a newborn girl in good health. The chain links TRBV29-1 to TRBJ2-2; D is ambiguous. The sequencing input was cord blood. The CDR3 loop reads CSVQATGELFF. As DNA, the CDR3 is TGCAGCGTCCAAGCCACCGGGGAGCTGTTTTTT.